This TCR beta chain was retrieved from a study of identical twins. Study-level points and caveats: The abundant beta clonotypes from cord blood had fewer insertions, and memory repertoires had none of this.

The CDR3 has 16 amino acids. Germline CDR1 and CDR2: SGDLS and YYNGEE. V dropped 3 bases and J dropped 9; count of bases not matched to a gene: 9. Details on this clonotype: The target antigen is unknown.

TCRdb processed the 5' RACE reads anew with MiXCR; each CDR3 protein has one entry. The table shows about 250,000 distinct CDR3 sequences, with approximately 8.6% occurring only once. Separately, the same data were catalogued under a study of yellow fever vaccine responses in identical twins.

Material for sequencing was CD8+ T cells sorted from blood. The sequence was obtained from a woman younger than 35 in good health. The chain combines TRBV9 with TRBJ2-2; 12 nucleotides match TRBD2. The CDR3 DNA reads TGTGCCAGCAGCGATTCTAGCGGGGGGGCCGGTAGGGAGCTGTTTTTT. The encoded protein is CASSDSSGGAGRELFF.